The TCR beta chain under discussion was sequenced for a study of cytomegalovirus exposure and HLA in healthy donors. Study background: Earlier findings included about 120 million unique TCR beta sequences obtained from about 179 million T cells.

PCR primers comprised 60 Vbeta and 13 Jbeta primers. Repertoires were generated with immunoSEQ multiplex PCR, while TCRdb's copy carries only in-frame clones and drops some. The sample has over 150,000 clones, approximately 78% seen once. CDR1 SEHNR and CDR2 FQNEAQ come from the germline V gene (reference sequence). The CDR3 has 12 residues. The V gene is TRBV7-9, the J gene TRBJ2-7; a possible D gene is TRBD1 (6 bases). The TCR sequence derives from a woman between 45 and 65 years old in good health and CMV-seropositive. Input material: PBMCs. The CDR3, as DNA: TGTTCCATCAGACAGGAAGTAGGCGAGCAGTACTTC. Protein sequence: CSIRQEVGEQYF. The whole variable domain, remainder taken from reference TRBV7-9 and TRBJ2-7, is DTGVSQNPRHKITKRGQNVTFRCDPISEHNRLYWYRQTLGQGPEFLTYFQNEAQLEKSRLLSDRFSAERPKGSFSTLEIQRTEQGDSAMYLCSIRQEVGEQYFGPGTRLTVT.